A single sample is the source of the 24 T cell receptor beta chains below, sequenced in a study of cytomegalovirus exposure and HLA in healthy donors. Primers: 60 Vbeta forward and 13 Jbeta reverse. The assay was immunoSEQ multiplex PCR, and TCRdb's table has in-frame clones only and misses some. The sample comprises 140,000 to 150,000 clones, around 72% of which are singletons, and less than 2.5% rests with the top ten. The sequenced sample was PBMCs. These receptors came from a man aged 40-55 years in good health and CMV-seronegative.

CDR3 coding DNA: TGTGCCAGCAGTTTTACCGGGAGAAGCAATCAGCCCCAGCATTTT. This codes for CASSFTGRSNQPQHF. The rearrangement links TRBV28 to TRBJ1-5; D gene ambiguous. CDR3 length: 15 residues. V dropped 3 bases and J dropped 1 base, with 10 bases sitting between them. Germline V lookup: CDR1 MDHEN, CDR2 SYDVKM.

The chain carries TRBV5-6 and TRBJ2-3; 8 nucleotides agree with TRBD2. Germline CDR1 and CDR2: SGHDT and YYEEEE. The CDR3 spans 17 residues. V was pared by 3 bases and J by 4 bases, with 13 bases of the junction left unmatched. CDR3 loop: CASSSPSGGRYADTQYF. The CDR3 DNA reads TGTGCCAGCAGCTCCCCGAGTGGCGGGAGGTATGCAGATACGCAGTATTTT.

CDR3 residues: CASSLGRGGGLAGFQSTQYF. CDR3 coding DNA: TGCGCCAGCAGCTTGGGGAGGGGAGGAGGACTAGCTGGTTTCCAATCTACGCAGTATTTT. The rearrangement links TRBV5-1 to TRBJ2-3, with 8 bases identical to TRBD2. The CDR3 has 20 amino acids. CDR1 SGHRS and CDR2 YFSETQ come from the germline V gene. V lost 0 bases to trimming and J lost 8 bases; unmatched junction nucleotides: 23.

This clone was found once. The CDR3 nucleotides are TGTGCCAGCAGCCTGAGGGGGGGAATTTACAATGAGCAGTTCTTC. Protein: CASSLRGGIYNEQFF. The chain combines TRBV25-1 with TRBJ2-1, with D possibly TRBD2 on 7 matching bases. Germline V CDR1 and CDR2: MGHDK, SYGVNS. CDR3 length equals 15 residues. V was cut by 6 bases and J by 4 bases, with 16 bases left in between.

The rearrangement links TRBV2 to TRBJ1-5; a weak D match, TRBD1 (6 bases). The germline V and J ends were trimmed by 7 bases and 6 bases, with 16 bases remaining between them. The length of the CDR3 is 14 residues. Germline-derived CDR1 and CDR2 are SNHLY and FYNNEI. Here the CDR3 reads CASTVDRSSQPQHF. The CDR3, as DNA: TGTGCCAGCACCGTTGACAGGTCGAGTCAGCCCCAGCATTTT.

This CDR3 reads CASSQMRQDYGYTF. For the CDR3, the DNA is TGCGCCAGCAGCCAAATGAGGCAAGATTATGGCTACACCTTC. This sequence joins TRBV4-1 and TRBJ1-2, with D unclear. The V gene lost 2 bases and the J gene lost 5 bases, with 12 bases spanning the gap. In germline, CDR1 is MGHRA, CDR2 YSYEKL. CDR3 length: 14 amino acids.

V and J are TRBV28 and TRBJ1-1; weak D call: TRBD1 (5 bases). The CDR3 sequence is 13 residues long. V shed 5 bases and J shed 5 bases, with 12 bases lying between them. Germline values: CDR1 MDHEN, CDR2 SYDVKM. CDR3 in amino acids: CASSGGRETEAFF. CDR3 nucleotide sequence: TGTGCCAGCAGTGGGGGGAGGGAAACTGAAGCTTTCTTT. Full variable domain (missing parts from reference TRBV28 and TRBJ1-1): DVKVTQSSRYLVKRTGEKVFLECVQDMDHENMFWYRQDPGLGLRLIYFSYDVKMKEKGDIPEGYSVSREKKERFSLILESASTNQTSMYLCASSGGRETEAFFGQGTRLTVV.

As DNA, the CDR3 is TGTGCCAGCAGTGACCCTCACTCTAGCGGGAGGGCCCCCGGGGAGCTGTTTTTT. Translated, it gives CASSDPHSSGRAPGELFF. V is TRBV6-4 and J is TRBJ2-2; TRBD2 matches 12 bases. The CDR3 covers 18 residues. Germline values: CDR1 MRHNA, CDR2 SNTAGT. V trimming: 2 bases; J trimming: 6 bases; junction bases outside the gene matches: 10.

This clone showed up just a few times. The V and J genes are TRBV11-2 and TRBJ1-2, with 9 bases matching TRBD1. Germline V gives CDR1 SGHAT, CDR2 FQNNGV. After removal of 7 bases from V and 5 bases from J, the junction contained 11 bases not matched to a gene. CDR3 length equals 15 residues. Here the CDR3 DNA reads TGTGCCAGCACCTACTCGCGGACAGGGGTTTATGGCTACACCTTC. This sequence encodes CASTYSRTGVYGYTF.

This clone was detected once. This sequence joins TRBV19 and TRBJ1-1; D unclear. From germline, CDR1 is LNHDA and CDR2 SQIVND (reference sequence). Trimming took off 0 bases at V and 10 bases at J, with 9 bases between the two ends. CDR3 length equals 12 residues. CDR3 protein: CASSIEADGAFF. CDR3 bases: TGTGCCAGTAGTATAGAGGCAGATGGAGCTTTCTTT.

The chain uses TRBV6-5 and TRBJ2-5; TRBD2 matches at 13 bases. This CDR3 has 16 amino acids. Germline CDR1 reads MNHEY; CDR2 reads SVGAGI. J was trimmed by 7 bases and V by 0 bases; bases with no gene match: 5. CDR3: CASSYSTSGGAVTQYF. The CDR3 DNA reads TGTGCCAGCAGTTACTCAACTAGCGGGGGGGCTGTGACCCAGTACTTC.

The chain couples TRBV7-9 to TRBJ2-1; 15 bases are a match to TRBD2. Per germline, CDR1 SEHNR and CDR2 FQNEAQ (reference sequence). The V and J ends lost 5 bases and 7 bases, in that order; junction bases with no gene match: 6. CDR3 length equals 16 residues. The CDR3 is CASSPGLAGGRNEQFF. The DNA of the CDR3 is TGTGCCAGCAGCCCGGGACTAGCGGGAGGCAGGAATGAGCAGTTCTTC.

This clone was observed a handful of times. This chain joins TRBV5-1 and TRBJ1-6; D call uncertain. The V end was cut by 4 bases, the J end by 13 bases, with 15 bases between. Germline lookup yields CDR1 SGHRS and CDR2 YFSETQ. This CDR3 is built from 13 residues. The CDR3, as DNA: TGCGCCAGCAGCACAGACCCACAGTCCCCCCTCCACTTT. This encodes CASSTDPQSPLHF.

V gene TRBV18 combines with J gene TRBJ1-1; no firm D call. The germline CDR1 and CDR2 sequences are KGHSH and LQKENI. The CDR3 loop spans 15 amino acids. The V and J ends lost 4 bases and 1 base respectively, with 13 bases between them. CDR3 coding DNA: TGTGCCAGCTCACGCTTCTTAGGGAGGAACACTGAAGCTTTCTTT. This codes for CASSRFLGRNTEAFF.

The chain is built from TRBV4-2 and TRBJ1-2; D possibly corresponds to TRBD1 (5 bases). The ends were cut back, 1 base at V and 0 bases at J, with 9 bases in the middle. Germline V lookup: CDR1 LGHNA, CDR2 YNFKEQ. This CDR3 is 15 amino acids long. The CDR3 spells CASSQADRANYGYTF. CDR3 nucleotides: TGTGCCAGCAGCCAAGCCGACAGAGCTAACTATGGCTACACCTTC.

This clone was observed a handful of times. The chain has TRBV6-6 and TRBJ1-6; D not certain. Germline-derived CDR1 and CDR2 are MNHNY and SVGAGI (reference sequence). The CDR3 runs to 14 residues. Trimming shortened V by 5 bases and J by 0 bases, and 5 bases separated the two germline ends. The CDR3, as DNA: TGTGCCAGCAGTGGGAGCTCCTATAATTCACCCCTCCACTTT. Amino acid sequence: CASSGSSYNSPLHF.

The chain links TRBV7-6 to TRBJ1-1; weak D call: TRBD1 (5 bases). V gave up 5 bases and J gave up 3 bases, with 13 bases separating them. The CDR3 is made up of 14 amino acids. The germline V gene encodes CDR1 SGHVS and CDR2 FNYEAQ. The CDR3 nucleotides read TGTGCCAGCAGCGCCAGACAGAGTTACACTGAAGCTTTCTTT. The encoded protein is CASSARQSYTEAFF.

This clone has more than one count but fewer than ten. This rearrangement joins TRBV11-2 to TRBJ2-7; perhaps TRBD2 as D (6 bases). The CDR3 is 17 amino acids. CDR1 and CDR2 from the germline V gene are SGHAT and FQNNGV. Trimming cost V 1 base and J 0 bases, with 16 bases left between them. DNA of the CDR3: TGTGCCAGCAGCTTAGCCCCCCTGGGCGGGGCCTCCTACGAGCAGTACTTC. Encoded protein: CASSLAPLGGASYEQYF.

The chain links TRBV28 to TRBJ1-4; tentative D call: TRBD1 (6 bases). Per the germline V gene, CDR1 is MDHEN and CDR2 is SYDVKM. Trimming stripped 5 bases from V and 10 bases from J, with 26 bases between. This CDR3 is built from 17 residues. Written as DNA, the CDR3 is TGTGCCAGCAGTATACCGGGCCTGCAGGGGAAAGGTGGAAAACTGTTTTTT. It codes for CASSIPGLQGKGGKLFF.

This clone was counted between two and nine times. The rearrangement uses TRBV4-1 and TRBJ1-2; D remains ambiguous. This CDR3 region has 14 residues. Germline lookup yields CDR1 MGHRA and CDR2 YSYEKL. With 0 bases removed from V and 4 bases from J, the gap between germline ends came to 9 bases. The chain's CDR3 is CASSQDSTRYGYTF. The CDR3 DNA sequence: TGCGCCAGCAGCCAAGATAGCACACGCTATGGCTACACCTTC.

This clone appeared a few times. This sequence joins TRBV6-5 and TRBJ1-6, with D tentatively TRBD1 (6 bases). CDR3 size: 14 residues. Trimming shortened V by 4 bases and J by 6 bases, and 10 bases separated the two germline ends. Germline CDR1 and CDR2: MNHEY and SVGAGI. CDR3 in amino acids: CASSLGGVNSPLHF. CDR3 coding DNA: TGTGCCAGCAGTTTAGGGGGGGTTAATTCACCCCTCCACTTT.

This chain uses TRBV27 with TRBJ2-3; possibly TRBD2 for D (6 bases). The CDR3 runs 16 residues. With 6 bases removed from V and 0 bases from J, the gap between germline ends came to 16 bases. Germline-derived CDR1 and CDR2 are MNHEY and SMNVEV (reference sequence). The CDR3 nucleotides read TGTGCCAGCAGAGGGTATTGGGGGGATAGCACAGATACGCAGTATTTT. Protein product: CASRGYWGDSTDTQYF.

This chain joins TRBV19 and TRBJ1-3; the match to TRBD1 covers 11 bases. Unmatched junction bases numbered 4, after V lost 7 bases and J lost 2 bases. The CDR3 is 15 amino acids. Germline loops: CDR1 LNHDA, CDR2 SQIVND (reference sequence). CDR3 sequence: CASTRGQGAGNTIYF. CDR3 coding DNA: TGTGCCAGTACCCGGGGACAGGGGGCTGGAAACACCATATATTTT.

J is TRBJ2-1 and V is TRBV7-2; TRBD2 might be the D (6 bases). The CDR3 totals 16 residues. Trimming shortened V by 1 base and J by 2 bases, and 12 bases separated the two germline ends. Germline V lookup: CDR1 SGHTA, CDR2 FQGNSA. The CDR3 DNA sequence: TGTGCCAGCAGCTTAGTAGGTAGCGGTACCTACAATGAGCAGTTCTTC. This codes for CASSLVGSGTYNEQFF.